What follows describes a single T cell receptor beta chain. Its antigen is unknown. This specimen comes from a study of T cell repertoires in cytomegalovirus infection. Study at large: Selection of CMV epitopes for the study included recently identified HLA-C-restricted and well-studied HLA-B-restricted ones.

The CDR3 spans 14 residues. CDR1 is ENHRY, CDR2 SYGVKD, per germline. V lost 2 bases, J lost 7 bases, and 12 bases lay in between. TCRdb re-called the reads through MiXCR, storing one row per CDR3 protein. The sample shows a few hundred thousand distinct CDR3 sequences, over 35% of them seen only once. The TCR sequence derives from a human donor in good health (CMV status not recorded). Some clones in this sample may be carry-over from other donors' samples. The input for sequencing was cultured PBMCs, taken from culture after CMV antigen stimulation. V usage is TRBV10-3 and J usage is TRBJ2-1; D is tentatively TRBD1 or TRBD2 (5 bases each). The DNA for the CDR3 is TGTGCCATCAGTGAGGGGACGCCTCGTAATGAGCAGTTCTTC. Protein: CAISEGTPRNEQFF.